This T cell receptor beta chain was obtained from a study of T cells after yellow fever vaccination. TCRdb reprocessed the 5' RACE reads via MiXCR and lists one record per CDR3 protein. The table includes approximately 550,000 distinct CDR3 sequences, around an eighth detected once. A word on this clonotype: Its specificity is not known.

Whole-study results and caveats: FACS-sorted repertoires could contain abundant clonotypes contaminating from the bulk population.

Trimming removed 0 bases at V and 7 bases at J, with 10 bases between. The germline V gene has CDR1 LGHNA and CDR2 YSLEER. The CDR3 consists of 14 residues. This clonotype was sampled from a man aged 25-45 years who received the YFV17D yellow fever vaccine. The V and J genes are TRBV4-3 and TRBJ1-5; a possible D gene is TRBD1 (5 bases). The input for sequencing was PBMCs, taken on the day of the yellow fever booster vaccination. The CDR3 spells CASSQEGGVQPQHF. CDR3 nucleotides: TGCGCCAGCAGCCAAGAGGGGGGGGTGCAGCCCCAGCATTTT.